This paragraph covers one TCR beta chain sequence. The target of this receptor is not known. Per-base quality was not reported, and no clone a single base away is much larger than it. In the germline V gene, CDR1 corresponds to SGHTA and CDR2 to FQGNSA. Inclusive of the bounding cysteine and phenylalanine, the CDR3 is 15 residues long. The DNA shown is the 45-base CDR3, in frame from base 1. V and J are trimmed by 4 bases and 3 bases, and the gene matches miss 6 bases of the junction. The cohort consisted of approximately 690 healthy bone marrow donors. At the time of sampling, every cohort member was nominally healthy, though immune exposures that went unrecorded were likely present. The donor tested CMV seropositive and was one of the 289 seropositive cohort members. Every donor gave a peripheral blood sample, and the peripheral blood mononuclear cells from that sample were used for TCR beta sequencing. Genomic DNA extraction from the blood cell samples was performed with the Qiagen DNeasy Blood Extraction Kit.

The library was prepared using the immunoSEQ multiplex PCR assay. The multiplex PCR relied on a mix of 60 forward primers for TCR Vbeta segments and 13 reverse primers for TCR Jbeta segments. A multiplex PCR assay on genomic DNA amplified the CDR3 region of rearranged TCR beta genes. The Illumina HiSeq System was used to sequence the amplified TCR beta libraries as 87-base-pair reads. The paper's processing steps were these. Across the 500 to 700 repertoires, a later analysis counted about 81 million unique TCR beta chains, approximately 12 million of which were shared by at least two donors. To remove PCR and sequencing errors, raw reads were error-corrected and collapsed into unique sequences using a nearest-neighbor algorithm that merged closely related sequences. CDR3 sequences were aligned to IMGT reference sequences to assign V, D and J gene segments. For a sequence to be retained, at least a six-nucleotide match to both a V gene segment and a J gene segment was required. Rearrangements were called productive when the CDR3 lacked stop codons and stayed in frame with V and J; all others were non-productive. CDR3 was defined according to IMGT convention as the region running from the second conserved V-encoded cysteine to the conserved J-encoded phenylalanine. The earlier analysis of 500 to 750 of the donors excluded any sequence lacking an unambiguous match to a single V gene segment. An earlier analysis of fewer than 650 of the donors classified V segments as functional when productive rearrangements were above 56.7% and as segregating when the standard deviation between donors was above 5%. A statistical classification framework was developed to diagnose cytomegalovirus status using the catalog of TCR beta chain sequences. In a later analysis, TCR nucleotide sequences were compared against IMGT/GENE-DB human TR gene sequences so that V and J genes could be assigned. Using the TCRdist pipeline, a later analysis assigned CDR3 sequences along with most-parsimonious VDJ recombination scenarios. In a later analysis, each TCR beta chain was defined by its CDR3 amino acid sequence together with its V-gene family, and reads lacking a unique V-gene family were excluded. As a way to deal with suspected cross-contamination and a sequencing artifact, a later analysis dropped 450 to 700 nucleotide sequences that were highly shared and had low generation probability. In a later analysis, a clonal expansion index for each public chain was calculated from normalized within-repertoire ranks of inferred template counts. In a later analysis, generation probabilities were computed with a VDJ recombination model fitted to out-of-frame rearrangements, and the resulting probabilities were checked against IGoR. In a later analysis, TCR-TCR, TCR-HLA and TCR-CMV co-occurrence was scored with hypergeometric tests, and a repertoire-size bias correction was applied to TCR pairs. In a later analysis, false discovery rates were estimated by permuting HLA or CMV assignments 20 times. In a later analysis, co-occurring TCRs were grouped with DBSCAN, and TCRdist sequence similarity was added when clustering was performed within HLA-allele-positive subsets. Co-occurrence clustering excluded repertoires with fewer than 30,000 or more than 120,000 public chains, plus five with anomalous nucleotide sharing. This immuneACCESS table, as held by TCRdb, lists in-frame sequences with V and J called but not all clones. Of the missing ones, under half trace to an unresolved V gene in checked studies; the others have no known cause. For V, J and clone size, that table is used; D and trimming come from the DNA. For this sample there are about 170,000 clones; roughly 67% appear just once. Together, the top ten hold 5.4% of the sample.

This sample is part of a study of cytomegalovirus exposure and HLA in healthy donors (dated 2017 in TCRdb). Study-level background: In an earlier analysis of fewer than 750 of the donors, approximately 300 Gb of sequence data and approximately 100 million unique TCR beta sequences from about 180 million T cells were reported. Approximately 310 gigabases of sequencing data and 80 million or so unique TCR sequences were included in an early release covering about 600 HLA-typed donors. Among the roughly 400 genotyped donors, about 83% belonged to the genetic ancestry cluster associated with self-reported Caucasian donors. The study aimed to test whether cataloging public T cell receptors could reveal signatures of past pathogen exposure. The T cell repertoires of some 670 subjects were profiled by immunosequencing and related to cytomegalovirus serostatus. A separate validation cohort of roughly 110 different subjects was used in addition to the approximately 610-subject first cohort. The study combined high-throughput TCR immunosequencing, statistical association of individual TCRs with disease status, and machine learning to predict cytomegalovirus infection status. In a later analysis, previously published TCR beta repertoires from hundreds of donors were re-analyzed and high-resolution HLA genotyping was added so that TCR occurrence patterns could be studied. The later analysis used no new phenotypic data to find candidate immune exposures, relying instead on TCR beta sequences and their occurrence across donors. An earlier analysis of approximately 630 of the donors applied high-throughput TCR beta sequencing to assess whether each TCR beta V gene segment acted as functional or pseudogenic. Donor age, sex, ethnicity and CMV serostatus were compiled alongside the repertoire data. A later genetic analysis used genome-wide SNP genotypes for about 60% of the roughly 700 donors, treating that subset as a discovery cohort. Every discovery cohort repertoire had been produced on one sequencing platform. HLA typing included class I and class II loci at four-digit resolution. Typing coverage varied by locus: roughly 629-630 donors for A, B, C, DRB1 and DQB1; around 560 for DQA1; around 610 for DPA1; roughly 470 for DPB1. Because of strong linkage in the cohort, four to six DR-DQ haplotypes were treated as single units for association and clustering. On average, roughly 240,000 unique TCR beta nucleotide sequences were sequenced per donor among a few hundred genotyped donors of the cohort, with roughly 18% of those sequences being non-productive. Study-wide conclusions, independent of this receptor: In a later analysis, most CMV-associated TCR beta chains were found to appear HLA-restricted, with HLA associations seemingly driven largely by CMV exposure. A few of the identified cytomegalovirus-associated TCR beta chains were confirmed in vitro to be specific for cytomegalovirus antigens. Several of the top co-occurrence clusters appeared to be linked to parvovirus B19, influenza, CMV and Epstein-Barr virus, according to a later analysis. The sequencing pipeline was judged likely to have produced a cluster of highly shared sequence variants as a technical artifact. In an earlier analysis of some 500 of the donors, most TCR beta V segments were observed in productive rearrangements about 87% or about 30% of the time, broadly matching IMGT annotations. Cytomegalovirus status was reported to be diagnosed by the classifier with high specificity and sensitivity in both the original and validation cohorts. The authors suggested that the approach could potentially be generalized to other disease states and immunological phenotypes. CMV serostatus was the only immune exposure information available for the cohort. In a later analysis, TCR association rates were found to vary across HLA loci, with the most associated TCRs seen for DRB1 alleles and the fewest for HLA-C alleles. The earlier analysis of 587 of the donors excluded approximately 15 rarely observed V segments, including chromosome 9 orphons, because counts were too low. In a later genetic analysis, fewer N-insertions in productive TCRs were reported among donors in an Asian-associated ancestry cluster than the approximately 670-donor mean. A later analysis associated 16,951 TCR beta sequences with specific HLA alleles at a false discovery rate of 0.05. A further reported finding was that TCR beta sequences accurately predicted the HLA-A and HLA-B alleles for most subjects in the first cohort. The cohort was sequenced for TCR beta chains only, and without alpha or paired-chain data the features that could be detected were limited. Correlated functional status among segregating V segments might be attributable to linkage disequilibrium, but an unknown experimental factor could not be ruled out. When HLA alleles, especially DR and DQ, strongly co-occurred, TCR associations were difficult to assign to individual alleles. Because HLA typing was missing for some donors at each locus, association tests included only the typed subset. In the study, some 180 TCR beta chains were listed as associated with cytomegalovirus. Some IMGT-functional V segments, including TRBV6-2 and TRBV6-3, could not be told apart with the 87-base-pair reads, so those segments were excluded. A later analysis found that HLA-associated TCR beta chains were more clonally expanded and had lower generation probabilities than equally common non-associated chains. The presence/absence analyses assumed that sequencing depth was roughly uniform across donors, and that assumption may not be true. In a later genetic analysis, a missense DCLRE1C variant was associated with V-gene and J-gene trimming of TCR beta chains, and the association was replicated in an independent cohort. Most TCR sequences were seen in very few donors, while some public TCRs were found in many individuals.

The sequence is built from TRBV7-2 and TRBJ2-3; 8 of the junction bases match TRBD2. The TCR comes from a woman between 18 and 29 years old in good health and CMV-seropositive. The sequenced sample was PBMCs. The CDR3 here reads CASSSSGGRTDTQYF. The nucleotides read TGTGCCAGCAGCTCCTCGGGGGGGCGTACAGATACGCAGTATTTT.